Listed here is a single TCR beta chain. Trimming removed 0 bases from V and 0 bases from J, with 9 bases in between. Germline V lookup: CDR1 GTSNPN, CDR2 SVGIG (reference sequence). This CDR3 contains 14 residues. Sequenced by immunoSEQ multiplex PCR; TCRdb stores in-frame clones only, minus some. Of 200,000 or so clones listed, roughly four fifths are singletons. This record comes from a study of blood T cell repertoires in COVID-19. Study as a whole: From the United States, Italy and Spain came samples of acute and convalescent COVID-19.

The sample taken for sequencing was peripheral blood. The TCR originated in a woman aged 40 to 50 with acute or convalescent COVID-19. V and J are TRBV30 and TRBJ2-7; D is perhaps TRBD2 (5 bases). The chain's CDR3 is CAWSVSAGSYEQYF. CDR3 sequence (DNA): TGTGCCTGGAGTGTATCCGCGGGCTCCTACGAGCAGTACTTC.